This T cell receptor (beta chain) was captured in a study of CD8+ T cells in alopecia areata. In the study overall: Tofacitinib treatment spanned 6 to 18 months, with 6 months off drug afterward. For treated patients, severity scores reflected the percentage of scalp area affected. Overall study findings and caveats: With tofacitinib ongoing, many expanded lesional clones persisted in both scalp and blood.

Notes on this clone: No antigen is known for it.

As for treatment: oral pan-JAK inhibitor, 5-10 mg twice daily. Looked up from germline, CDR1 is MNHEY and CDR2 is SMNVEV (reference sequence). The V gene lost 6 bases and the J gene lost 0 bases, with 9 bases spanning the gap. This CDR3 comprises 13 residues. cDNA reverse transcribed from extracted RNA served as the sequencing template. Assay used: immunoSEQ multiplex PCR; TCRdb lists only in-frame clones, some missing. The data hold approximately 210,000 clones, with 66% observed a single time. This specimen was CD4+ T cells sorted from blood, taken around week 44, from a patient treated with tofacitinib. The chain joins TRBV27 to TRBJ2-7; D is perhaps TRBD1 (6 bases). The receptor comes from a human donor with alopecia areata. For the CDR3, the DNA is TGTGCCAGCAGAAGGGACAACTCCTACGAGCAGTACTTC. This encodes CASRRDNSYEQYF.